One and the same sample provided the 2 T cell receptor beta chains below, sequenced in a study of beta chain features in type 1 diabetes. The study, taken as a whole, reports: Across all four CD4+ subsets, people with type 1 diabetes showed modestly shorter TCRB CDR3s.

Since all of the isolated RNA was reverse transcribed, expressed TCRB transcripts were what got sequenced. Method: immunoSEQ multiplex PCR; TCRdb's copy keeps in-frame clones and lacks some. The sample lists some 290,000 clones; around 24% were seen once. No antigen has been identified for these receptors. The sequenced sample consisted of naive CD4+ T cells from blood. The receptor set was obtained from a woman in her thirties with type 1 diabetes.

The chain links TRBV30 to TRBJ2-6; D is unresolved. The CDR3 extends over 19 amino acids. From germline, CDR1 is GTSNPN and CDR2 SVGIG (reference sequence). Trimming stripped 0 bases from V and 0 bases from J, with 18 bases between. The CDR3 nucleotides are TGTGCCTGGAGTGTACAGTGGCTGTTTAGTAACTCTGGGGCCAACGTCCTGACTTTC. Translation: CAWSVQWLFSNSGANVLTF.

The chain employs TRBV11-2 and TRBJ2-2, with 12 bases aligning to TRBD2. The CDR3 extends over 18 amino acids. The J segment lost 3 bases and the V segment lost 7 bases, leaving 12 bases of the junction unmatched. Germline CDR1 is SGHAT and CDR2 is FQNNGV. CDR3 protein: CASTLRLAGVGDTGELFF. The CDR3 nucleotides read TGTGCCAGCACCCTCAGACTAGCGGGAGTTGGGGACACCGGGGAGCTGTTTTTT. The variable domain in full, completed from reference TRBV11-2 and TRBJ2-2, reads EAGVAQSPRYKIIEKRQSVAFWCNPISGHATLYWYQQILGQGPKLLIQFQNNGVVDDSQLPKDRFSAERLKGVDSTLKIQPAKLEDSAVYLCASTLRLAGVGDTGELFFGEGSRLTVL.